The clone carrying this T cell receptor beta chain has more than one count but fewer than ten. The antigen is undetermined. The sample originates from a study of regulatory T cells in long-lasting Graves disease. General observations from the study: New patients shared fewer public clonotypes (around 980) than persistent patients did (around 2,700). Compared with new cases, persistent Graves' patients showed reduced TCR diversity.

Documented time point: persistent/refractory GD, antithyroid drugs over 5 years with positive TRAb. From PBMCs, RNA was extracted and then used to make the TCR library. To make TCR beta libraries, researchers used iRepertoire HTBI primers and Arm-PCR of CDR3 regions. TCRdb re-analysed the multiplex PCR reads in MiXCR, keeping a single row per CDR3 protein. In the table there are fewer than 400,000 distinct CDR3 sequences, 20% of which are singletons. The sample consisted of peripheral blood mononuclear cells (PBMCs), taken when the disease was refractory, from a patient treated with antithyroid drugs. This receptor was taken from a female donor with Graves disease.

CDR3 bases: TGTGCCAGCAGCCCAAGGAATCCGGGACAGGGGACCGAGCAGTACTTC. This gives the protein CASSPRNPGQGTEQYF. The rearrangement links TRBV7-9 to TRBJ2-7; 10 nucleotides align to TRBD1. Trimming removed 5 bases from V and 6 bases from J; junction bases left unmatched: 13. This CDR3 contains 16 residues. CDR1 is SEHNR, CDR2 FQNEAQ, per germline (reference sequence).